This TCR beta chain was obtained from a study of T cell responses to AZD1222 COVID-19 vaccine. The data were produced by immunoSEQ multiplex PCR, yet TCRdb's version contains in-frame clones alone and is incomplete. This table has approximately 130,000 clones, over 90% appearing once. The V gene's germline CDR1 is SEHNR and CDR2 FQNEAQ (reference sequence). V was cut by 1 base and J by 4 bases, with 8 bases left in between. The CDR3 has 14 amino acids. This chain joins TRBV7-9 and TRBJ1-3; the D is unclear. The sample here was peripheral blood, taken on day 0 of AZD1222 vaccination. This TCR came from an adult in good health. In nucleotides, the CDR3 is TGTGCCAGCAGCTTAGTTGGCAGGGGAAACACCATATATTTT. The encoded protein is CASSLVGRGNTIYF.